The present T cell receptor (beta chain) was sequenced within a study of shared clonotypes between healthy human individuals. The genomic DNA of each subset was split evenly across several immunoSEQ plates. TCRdb keeps only in-frame clones here, not all; method: immunoSEQ multiplex PCR. The table shows 600,000 or so clones, with about 98% occurring only once. This CDR3 region has 15 residues. V lost 2 bases to trimming and J lost 0 bases, with 12 bases between them. The germline V gene encodes CDR1 SGHRS and CDR2 YFSETQ. Naivety among CD8 cells was defined by CD45RO negativity and positive CCR7 selection, thereby excluding terminally differentiated effector memory CD45RA+ cells. As to this clone: The antigen remains unidentified.

Findings of the study overall: Naive subsets generally had larger estimated richness than memory subsets. Although depth was large, rarefaction showed that sequencing of the sorted subsets was incomplete.

This TCR was sampled from a man younger than 40 in good health. The sample comprised naive CD8+ T cells sorted from blood. This chain links TRBV5-1 with TRBJ2-7; D might be TRBD1 or TRBD2, each matching 5 bases. The CDR3 protein is CASSFLGDPSYEQYF. In DNA, the CDR3 is TGCGCCAGCAGCTTCTTGGGGGATCCCTCCTACGAGCAGTACTTC. The variable domain in full, with the rest retrieved from reference TRBV5-1 and TRBJ2-7, is KAGVTQTPRYLIKTRGQQVTLSCSPISGHRSVSWYQQTPGQGLQFLFEYFSETQRNKGNFPGRFSGRQFSNSRSEMNVSTLELGDSALYLCASSFLGDPSYEQYFGPGTRLTVT.